A selection of T cell receptor beta chains follows, all from one sample in a study of control samples from healthy donors and cancer patients. The table came from immunoSEQ multiplex PCR; TCRdb's copy has only in-frame clones and leaves some out. Seen here are around 71,000 clones, about 87% observed once, and the top ten hold approximately 2.5%. The sequenced material came from PBMCs. The origin of the receptors is a woman aged 45-65 years with head and neck cancer. The conserved cysteine and the conserved F or W are not part of the CDR3 here. The order of the fields is D gene, V gene, J gene, CDR3 protein. A D gene is named only where the DNA matches it firmly.

D gene: -; V gene: TRBV2; J gene: TRBJ2-5; CDR3 protein: ASRAGRPQETQY
D gene: -; V gene: TRBV5-1; J gene: TRBJ2-2; CDR3 protein: ASSWGGNTGELF
D gene: -; V gene: TRBV7-2; J gene: TRBJ1-2; CDR3 protein: ASSPYRAGGYT
D gene: TRBD1; V gene: TRBV6-5; J gene: TRBJ1-5; CDR3 protein: ASNFAGGYQPQH
D gene: TRBD2; V gene: TRBV7-2; J gene: TRBJ2-3; CDR3 protein: ASSPSSGGVTDTQY
D gene: -; V gene: TRBV4-2; J gene: TRBJ2-1; CDR3 protein: ASSHGIDHNEQF
D gene: -; V gene: TRBV10-1; J gene: TRBJ1-1; CDR3 protein: ASSDTLETEAF
D gene: -; V gene: TRBV5-1; J gene: TRBJ2-2; CDR3 protein: ASSLDSSNTGELF
D gene: -; V gene: TRBV5-4; J gene: TRBJ2-2; CDR3 protein: ASSLRSNTGELF
D gene: -; V gene: TRBV20-1; J gene: TRBJ1-5; CDR3 protein: SAGGSGAQPQH
D gene: TRBD1; V gene: TRBV5-1; J gene: TRBJ2-7; CDR3 protein: ASSLATGGSYEQY
D gene: -; V gene: TRBV27; J gene: TRBJ2-7; CDR3 protein: ASSPTRSYEQY
D gene: -; V gene: TRBV6-5; J gene: TRBJ1-5; CDR3 protein: ASRKLNGRQPQH
D gene: -; V gene: TRBV30; J gene: TRBJ1-2; CDR3 protein: AWSQQGDYGYT
D gene: TRBD2; V gene: TRBV12-3/TRBV12-4; J gene: TRBJ2-1; CDR3 protein: ASRSSGGNEQF